The clone carrying this T cell receptor (beta chain) was counted a few times. The antigen remains undetermined. The sample comes from a study of beta chain features in type 1 diabetes. Study at large: 107,917,701 sorted cells were examined across all samples.

The isolated RNA, all of it, was reverse transcribed, so expressed TCRB transcripts were what got sequenced. The assay was immunoSEQ multiplex PCR, and TCRdb's table has in-frame clones only and misses some. Among 630,000 or so clones listed, over 11% were seen once. There are 15 residues in the CDR3. Looked up from germline, CDR1 is KGHSH and CDR2 is LQKENI. The ends were cut back, 3 bases at V and 3 bases at J, with 15 bases in the middle. Broader study findings: Insertion counts at VDJ junctions were lower in type 1 diabetes patients, who also showed more deletions there. A PCR bias possibly favoring shorter templates would apply equally to patients and controls. For patients, the naive, central memory and Treg TCRB repertoires appeared more alike than for healthy donors. Among all four CD4+ subsets, Type 1 diabetes patients had TCRB CDR3s that were moderately but significantly shorter.

The V gene is TRBV18, the J gene TRBJ2-7; D may match TRBD1 or TRBD2 (5 bases each). The sample taken for sequencing was naive CD4+ T cells from blood. The TCR sequence derives from a man aged 18 to 30 with type 1 diabetes. The CDR3 coding sequence is TGTGCCAGCTCACCTTTAACGGGACGGGGCTACGAGCAGTACTTC. This gives the protein CASSPLTGRGYEQYF.